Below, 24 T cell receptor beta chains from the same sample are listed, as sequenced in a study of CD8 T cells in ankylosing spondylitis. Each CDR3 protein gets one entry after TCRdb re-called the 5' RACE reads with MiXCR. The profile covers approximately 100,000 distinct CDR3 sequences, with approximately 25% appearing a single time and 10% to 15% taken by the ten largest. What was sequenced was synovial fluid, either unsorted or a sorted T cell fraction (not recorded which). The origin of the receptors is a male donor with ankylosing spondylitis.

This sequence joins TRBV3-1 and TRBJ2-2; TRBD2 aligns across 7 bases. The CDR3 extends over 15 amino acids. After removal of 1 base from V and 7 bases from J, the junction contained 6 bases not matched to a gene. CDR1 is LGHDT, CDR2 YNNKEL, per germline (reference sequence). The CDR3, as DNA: TGTGCCAGCAGCCAAGGCGGGAGTATTAACGGGGAGCTGTTTTTT. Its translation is CASSQGGSINGELFF.

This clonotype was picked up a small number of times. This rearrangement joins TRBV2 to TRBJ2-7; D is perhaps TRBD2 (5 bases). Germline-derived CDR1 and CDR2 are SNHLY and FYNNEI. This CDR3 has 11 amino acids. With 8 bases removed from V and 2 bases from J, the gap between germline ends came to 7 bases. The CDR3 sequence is CASGRAYEQYV. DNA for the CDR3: TGTGCCAGCGGGAGAGCCTACGAGCAGTACGTC.

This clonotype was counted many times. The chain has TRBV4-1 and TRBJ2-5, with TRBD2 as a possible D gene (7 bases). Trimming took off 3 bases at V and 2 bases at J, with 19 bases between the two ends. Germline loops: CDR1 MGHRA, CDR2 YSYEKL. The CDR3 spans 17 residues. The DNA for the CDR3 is TGCGCCAGCAGCCAGGGCAACAGGGCGGGAGTTCAAGAGACCCAGTACTTC. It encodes CASSQGNRAGVQETQYF.

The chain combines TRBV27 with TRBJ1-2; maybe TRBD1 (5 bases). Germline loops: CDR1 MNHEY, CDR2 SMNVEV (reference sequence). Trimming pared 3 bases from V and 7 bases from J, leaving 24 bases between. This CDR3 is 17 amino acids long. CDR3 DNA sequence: TGTGCCAGCAGTTTGTCTTCTGTGGGTCTGGGGCAAGTTGGCTACACCTTC. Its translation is CASSLSSVGLGQVGYTF.

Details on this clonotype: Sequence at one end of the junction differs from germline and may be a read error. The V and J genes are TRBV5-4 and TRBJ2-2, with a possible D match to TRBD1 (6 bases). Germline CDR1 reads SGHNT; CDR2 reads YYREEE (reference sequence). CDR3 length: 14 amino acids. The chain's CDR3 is CAGSWDIFAGELFF. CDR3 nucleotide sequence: TGTGCCGGCAGCTGGGACATTTTCGCCGGGGAGCTGTTTTTT.

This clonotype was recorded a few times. The CDR3 sequence is CASRLGDQPQHF. In nucleotides, the CDR3 is TGTGCCAGCAGGCTCGGGGATCAGCCCCAGCATTTT. The J gene is TRBJ1-5, the V gene TRBV6-2 or TRBV6-3; D is unresolved. Germline lookup yields CDR1 MNHEY and CDR2 SVGEGT. The CDR3 runs to 12 residues. V lost 6 bases and J lost 5, with 8 bases in between.

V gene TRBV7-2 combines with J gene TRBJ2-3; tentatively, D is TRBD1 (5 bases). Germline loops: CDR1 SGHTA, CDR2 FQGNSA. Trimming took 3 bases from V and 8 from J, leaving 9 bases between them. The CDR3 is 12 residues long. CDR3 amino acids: CASSLGLGTQYF. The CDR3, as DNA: TGTGCCAGCAGCTTGGGGCTCGGTACGCAGTATTTT.

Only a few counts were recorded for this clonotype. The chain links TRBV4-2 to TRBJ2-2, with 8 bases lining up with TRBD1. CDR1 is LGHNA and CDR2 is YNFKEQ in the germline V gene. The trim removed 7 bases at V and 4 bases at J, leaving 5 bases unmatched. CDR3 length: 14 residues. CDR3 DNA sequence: TGTGCCAGCAACCAGGGGGCGCGCACCGGGGAGCTGTTTTTT. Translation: CASNQGARTGELFF.

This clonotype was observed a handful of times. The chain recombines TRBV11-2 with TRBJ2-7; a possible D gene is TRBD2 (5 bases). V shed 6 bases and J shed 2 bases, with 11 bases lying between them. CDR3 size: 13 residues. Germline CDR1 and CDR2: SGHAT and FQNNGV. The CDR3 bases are TGTGCCAGCAGGCCACCGGGGACCTACGAGCAGTACTTC. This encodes CASRPPGTYEQYF.

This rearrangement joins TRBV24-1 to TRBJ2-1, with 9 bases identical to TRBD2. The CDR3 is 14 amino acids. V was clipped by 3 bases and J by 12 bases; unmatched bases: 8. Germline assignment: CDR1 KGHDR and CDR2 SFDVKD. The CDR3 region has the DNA TGTGCCACCAGTGATGGCGGGAGGGTCTTTGGGCAGTTCTTC. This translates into CATSDGGRVFGQFF.

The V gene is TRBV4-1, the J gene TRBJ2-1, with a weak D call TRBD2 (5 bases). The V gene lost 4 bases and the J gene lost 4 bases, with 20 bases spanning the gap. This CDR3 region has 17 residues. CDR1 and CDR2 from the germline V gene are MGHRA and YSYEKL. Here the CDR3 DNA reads TGCGCCAGCAGCCCCAACCCGACCGCCCGGGGTTACAATGAGCAGTTCTTC. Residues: CASSPNPTARGYNEQFF.

This chain's CDR3 is CASSPQLAGLYEQYF. CDR3 nucleotide sequence: TGTGCCAGCAGCCCGCAGCTAGCGGGACTTTACGAGCAGTACTTC. V and J are TRBV7-9 and TRBJ2-7, with 9 bases lining up with TRBD2. This CDR3 has 15 amino acids. The junction had 9 bases not matched to a gene; V was cut back by 5 bases and J by 4 bases. Per germline, CDR1 SEHNR and CDR2 FQNEAQ (reference sequence).

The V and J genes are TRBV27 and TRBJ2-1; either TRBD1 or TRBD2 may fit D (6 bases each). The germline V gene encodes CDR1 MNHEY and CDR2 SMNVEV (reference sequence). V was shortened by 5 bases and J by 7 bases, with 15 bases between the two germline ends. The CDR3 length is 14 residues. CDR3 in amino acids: CASSKGGPWNEQFF. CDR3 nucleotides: TGTGCCAGCAGTAAGGGGGGTCCTTGGAATGAGCAGTTCTTC.

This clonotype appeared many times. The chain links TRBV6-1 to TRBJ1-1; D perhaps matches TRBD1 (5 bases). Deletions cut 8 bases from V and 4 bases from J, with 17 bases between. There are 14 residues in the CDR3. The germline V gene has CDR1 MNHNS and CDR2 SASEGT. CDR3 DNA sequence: TGTGCCAGCGGTCCGGGACCGCATAGCACTGAAGCTTTCTTT. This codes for CASGPGPHSTEAFF.

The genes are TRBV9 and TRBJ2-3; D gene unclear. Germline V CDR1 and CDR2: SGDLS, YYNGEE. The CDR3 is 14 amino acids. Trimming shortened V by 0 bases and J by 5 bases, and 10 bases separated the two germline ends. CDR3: CASSVVSAQDTQYF. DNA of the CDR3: TGTGCCAGCAGCGTAGTGTCAGCGCAAGATACGCAGTATTTT.

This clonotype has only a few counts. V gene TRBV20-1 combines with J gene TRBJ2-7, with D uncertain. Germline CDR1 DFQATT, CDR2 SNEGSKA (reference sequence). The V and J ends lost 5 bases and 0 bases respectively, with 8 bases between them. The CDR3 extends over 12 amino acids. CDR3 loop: CSARGSSYEQYV. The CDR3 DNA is TGCAGTGCTCGTGGTAGCTCCTACGAGCAGTACGTC.

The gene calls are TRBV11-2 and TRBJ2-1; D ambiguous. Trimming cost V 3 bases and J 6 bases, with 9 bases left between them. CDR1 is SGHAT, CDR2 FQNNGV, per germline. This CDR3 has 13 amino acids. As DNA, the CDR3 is TGTGCCAGCAGCTTCGGTATAGTCAATGAGCAGTTCTTC. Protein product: CASSFGIVNEQFF.

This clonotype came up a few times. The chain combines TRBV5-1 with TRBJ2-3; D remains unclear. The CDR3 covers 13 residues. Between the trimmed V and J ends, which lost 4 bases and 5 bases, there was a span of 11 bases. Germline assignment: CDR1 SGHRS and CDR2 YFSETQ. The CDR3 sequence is CASSLPSLDTQYF. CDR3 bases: TGCGCCAGCAGCCTCCCGAGCTTAGATACGCAGTATTTT.

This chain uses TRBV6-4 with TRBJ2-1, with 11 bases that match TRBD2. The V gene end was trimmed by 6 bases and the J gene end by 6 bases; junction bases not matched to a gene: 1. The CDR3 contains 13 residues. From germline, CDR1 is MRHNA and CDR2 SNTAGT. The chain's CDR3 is CASSGTSGNEQFF. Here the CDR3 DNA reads TGTGCCAGCAGCGGGACTAGCGGCAATGAGCAGTTCTTC.

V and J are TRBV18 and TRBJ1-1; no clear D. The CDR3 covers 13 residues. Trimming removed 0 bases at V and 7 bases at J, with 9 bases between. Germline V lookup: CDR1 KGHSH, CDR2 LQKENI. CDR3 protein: CASSPPIGGEAFF. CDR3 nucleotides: TGTGCCAGCTCACCACCTATAGGAGGTGAAGCTTTCTTT.

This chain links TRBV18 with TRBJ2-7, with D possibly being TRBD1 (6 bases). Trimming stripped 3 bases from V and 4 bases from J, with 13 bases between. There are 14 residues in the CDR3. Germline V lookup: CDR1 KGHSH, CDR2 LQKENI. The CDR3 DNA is TGTGCCAGCTCACCGTCTCAGGGGTTATACGAGCAGTACGTC. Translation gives CASSPSQGLYEQYV.

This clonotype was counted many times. The CDR3 here is CASSKQGQGYTEAFF. In DNA form, the CDR3 reads TGTGCCAGCAGCAAACAGGGACAGGGGTATACTGAAGCTTTCTTT. V usage is TRBV7-2 and J usage is TRBJ1-1, with TRBD1 identical over 10 bases. This CDR3 contains 15 residues. The germline V gene encodes CDR1 SGHTA and CDR2 FQGNSA. J was trimmed by 5 bases and V by 5 bases; bases with no gene match: 8.

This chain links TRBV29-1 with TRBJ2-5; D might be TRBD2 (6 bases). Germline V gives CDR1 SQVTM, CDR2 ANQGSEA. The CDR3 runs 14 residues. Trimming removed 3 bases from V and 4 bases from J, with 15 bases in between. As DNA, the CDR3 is TGCAGCGTTGATATAGGGGACTCAGGAGAGACCCAGTACTTC. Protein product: CSVDIGDSGETQYF.

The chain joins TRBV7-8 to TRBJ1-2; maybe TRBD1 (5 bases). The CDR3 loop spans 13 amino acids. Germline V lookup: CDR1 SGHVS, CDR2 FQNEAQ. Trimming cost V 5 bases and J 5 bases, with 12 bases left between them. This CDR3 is CASSPGVSYGYTF. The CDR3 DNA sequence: TGTGCCAGCAGCCCGGGGGTCAGTTATGGCTACACCTTC.